The present entry profiles one TCR beta chain with its context. The sample originates from a study of blood T cell repertoires in COVID-19. Produced via immunoSEQ multiplex PCR; TCRdb's table is partial and in-frame only. The sample records roughly 240,000 clones, around nine tenths being singletons. Sequencing was done on a sample of peripheral blood. This receptor was identified in a woman in her sixties who had recovered from COVID-19.

The CDR3 reads CASSDRTSGGDTQYF. CDR3 bases: TGTGCCAGCAGTGACCGGACTAGCGGGGGAGATACGCAGTATTTT. The chain recombines TRBV2 with TRBJ2-3; TRBD2 aligns across 13 bases. The CDR3 contains 15 residues. Germline-derived CDR1 and CDR2 are SNHLY and FYNNEI. V trimming: 3 bases; J trimming: 5 bases; junction bases outside the gene matches: 2.